Presented here are 25 T cell receptor beta chains from one specimen sequenced in a study of metastatic and nonmetastatic thyroid tumors. Using MiXCR, TCRdb re-called clones from the PCR reads. The table records just over 20,000 clones, more than 10% of them present only once. Among the patients, none had received any treatment before thyroid surgery. Sequencing used blood. Receptors were obtained from a male donor with papillary thyroid cancer or a benign thyroid nodule (not recorded which). Some clones in this sample may be carry-over from other donors' samples.

By its share, this clone is medium-sized (0.01 to 0.1%). The CDR3 bases are TGTGCCACCAGTGATAGGCGGGAGCGGGACACCGGGGAGCTGTTTTTT. Encoded protein: CATSDRRERDTGELFF. J is TRBJ2-2 and V is TRBV24-1; TRBD2 aligns across 7 bases. V shed 3 bases, J shed 3 bases, and the junction held 6 bases outside the gene matches. The CDR3 is 16 residues long. Germline CDR1 and CDR2: KGHDR and SFDVKD.

By share, this clone counts as medium-sized (0.01 to 0.1%). CDR3 in amino acids: CASSETLGQSYGYTF. The CDR3, as DNA: TGTGCCAGCAGTGAAACGCTCGGACAGAGCTATGGCTACACCTTC. V gene TRBV6-1 combines with J gene TRBJ1-2, with a tentative D call TRBD1 (6 bases). The length of the CDR3 is 15 residues. Trimming shortened V by 2 bases and J by 4 bases, and 14 bases separated the two germline ends. CDR1 and CDR2 from the germline V gene are MNHNS and SASEGT.

This clone showed up just a few times. This chain links TRBV6-5 with TRBJ1-1; D might be TRBD1 (5 bases). The V gene's germline CDR1 is MNHEY and CDR2 SVGAGI. This CDR3 spans 14 amino acids. The V gene lost 0 bases and the J gene lost 2 bases, with 7 bases spanning the gap. CDR3 coding DNA: TGTGCCAGCAGTTACTCCGGGGCAAACACTGAAGCTTTCTTT. Protein sequence: CASSYSGANTEAFF.

This clone has ten or more counts. The CDR3 region is CASSADRYEQYF. In DNA form, the CDR3 reads TGTGCCAGCAGTGCCGACCGCTACGAGCAGTACTTC. V gene TRBV2 combines with J gene TRBJ2-7; no definite D call. V was cut by 4 bases and J by 3 bases, with 7 bases left in between. Germline values: CDR1 SNHLY, CDR2 FYNNEI. The CDR3 contains 12 residues. The variable domain in full, completed from reference TRBV2 and TRBJ2-7, reads EPEVTQTPSHQVTQMGQEVILRCVPISNHLYFYWYRQILGQKVEFLVSFYNNEISEKSEIFDDQFSVERPDGSNFTLKIRSTKLEDSAMYFCASSADRYEQYFGPGTRLTVT.

This clone appeared many times. The chain couples TRBV4-1 to TRBJ2-1; no clear D. The germline V gene has CDR1 MGHRA and CDR2 YSYEKL. V was cut by 4 bases and J by 3 bases, with 22 bases left in between. The CDR3 is made up of 18 amino acids. The DNA for the CDR3 is TGCGCCAGCAGCCGCGTCACCACTGTGGTTGGCAGCTACAATGAGCAGTTCTTC. The encoded protein is CASSRVTTVVGSYNEQFF.

With regard to this clone: This sample includes further DNA sequences coding for the same CDR3. The chain is built from TRBV5-4 and TRBJ2-7, with a weak D call TRBD2 (6 bases). V was clipped by 3 bases and J by 0 bases, with 16 bases between them. The CDR3 covers 16 residues. Germline V gene sequence: CDR1 SGHNT, CDR2 YYREEE (reference sequence). CDR3: CASSSGAGGSSYEQYF. The DNA for the CDR3 is TGTGCCAGCAGCTCCGGGGCTGGAGGGAGCTCCTACGAGCAGTACTTC.

A word on this clone: A much larger clone sits a single nucleotide away, making a read error possible. The rearrangement links TRBV3-1 to TRBJ2-1; D is unresolved. Germline CDR1 and CDR2: LGHDT and YNNKEL (reference sequence). The CDR3 sequence is 14 residues long. CDR3 nucleotide sequence: TGTGTCAGCAGCCGAGCGATGGGTTTGGATGAGCAGTTCTTC. Its protein product is CVSSRAMGLDEQFF.

The chain couples TRBV9 to TRBJ2-5, with 8 bases aligning to TRBD2. CDR3 length: 15 amino acids. With 0 bases clipped from V and 9 bases from J, the junction kept 10 bases outside the gene matches. CDR1 is SGDLS and CDR2 is YYNGEE in the germline V gene. CDR3 nucleotide sequence: TGTGCCAGCAGCGTAGCGGGAGGGCCCTTGGAGTCCCAGTACTTC. Translation: CASSVAGGPLESQYF.

In its sample, this clone was seen many times. The J gene is TRBJ2-5, the V gene TRBV18, with 9 bases identical to TRBD1. From germline, CDR1 is KGHSH and CDR2 LQKENI. The CDR3 runs to 13 residues. The ends lost 5 bases at V and 4 bases at J; junction bases unmatched: 2. CDR3 region: CASSAGQGETQYF. DNA for the CDR3: TGTGCCAGCTCAGCGGGACAGGGAGAGACCCAGTACTTC.

This clone was detected only a few times. The chain carries TRBV28 and TRBJ1-2; D is undetermined. Germline values: CDR1 MDHEN, CDR2 SYDVKM. V lost 6 bases to trimming and J lost 8 bases, with 16 bases between them. The CDR3 runs 13 residues. The CDR3 nucleotides are TGTGCCAGCAGCCGGACGGAAGGCCTAGGCTACACCTTC. It codes for CASSRTEGLGYTF.

Many counts were recorded for this clone. The J gene is TRBJ1-5, the V gene TRBV4-1; 10 bases agree with TRBD1. Germline CDR1 MGHRA, CDR2 YSYEKL. V was clipped by 1 base and J by 7 bases; unmatched bases: 10. This CDR3 region has 17 residues. Written as DNA, the CDR3 is TGCGCCAGCAGCCAAGCGGACAGGGGGGATCTCGGGCAGCCCCAGCATTTT. Translating it yields CASSQADRGDLGQPQHF.

This clone has just a few counts. The rearrangement links TRBV6-2 or TRBV6-3 to TRBJ2-1, with TRBD1 as a possible D gene (5 bases). Germline CDR1 and CDR2: MNHEY and SVGEGT. Trimming took off 4 bases at V and 10 bases at J, with 11 bases between the two ends. This CDR3 contains 12 residues. The CDR3 here is CASSSRDGEQFF. CDR3 sequence (DNA): TGTGCCAGCAGTTCCAGGGATGGGGAGCAGTTCTTC.

This clone was counted only a few times. V gene TRBV19 combines with J gene TRBJ2-1; D not certain. The CDR3 totals 12 residues. V lost 3 bases to trimming and J lost 4 bases, with 4 bases between them. Germline CDR1 reads LNHDA; CDR2 reads SQIVND (reference sequence). CDR3 nucleotides: TGTGCCAGTAGTATCCAATACAATGAGCAGTTCTTC. This translates into CASSIQYNEQFF.

Relative to its sample, this clone is medium-sized. V and J are TRBV12-3 or TRBV12-4 and TRBJ2-2; D unresolved. Between the trimmed V and J ends, which lost 1 base and 4 bases, there was a span of 4 bases. This CDR3 spans 13 amino acids. The CDR3 sequence is CASSLGGTGELFF. As DNA, the CDR3 is TGTGCCAGCAGTTTAGGGGGCACCGGGGAGCTGTTTTTT.

This clone occurred a few times. V gene TRBV6-2 or TRBV6-3 combines with J gene TRBJ2-7; D is perhaps TRBD2 (5 bases). The CDR3 extends over 15 amino acids. Germline loops: CDR1 MNHEY, CDR2 SVGEGT. V gave up 2 bases and J gave up 6 bases, with 17 bases separating them. In nucleotides, the CDR3 is TGTGCCAGCAGTTACCGTCAGCGGAATCTGGGCGAGCAGTACTTC. This encodes CASSYRQRNLGEQYF.

This clone occurred many times. CDR3 loop: CASSRRADQSNYGYTF. CDR3 nucleotides: TGTGCCAGTAGTCGAAGGGCCGACCAATCTAACTATGGCTACACCTTC. The rearrangement links TRBV19 to TRBJ1-2; D not certain. There are 16 residues in the CDR3. Germline V CDR1 and CDR2: LNHDA, SQIVND (reference sequence). Trimming cost V 5 bases and J 0 bases, with 16 bases left between them.

This clone was counted a few times. Written as DNA, the CDR3 is TGCAGCACAAACATAGGCTACGAGCAGTACTTC. Protein product: CSTNIGYEQYF. The chain joins TRBV29-1 to TRBJ2-7; D call uncertain. V lost 8 bases and J lost 3, with 11 bases in between. This CDR3 region has 11 residues. Germline V CDR1 and CDR2: SQVTM, ANQGSEA.

CDR3 DNA sequence: TGTGCCAGCAGGAAGGACGGGACCTCCAATGAAAAACTGTTTTTT. This translates into CASRKDGTSNEKLFF. This chain uses TRBV6-1 with TRBJ1-4; D possibly corresponds to TRBD1 (5 bases). Germline CDR1 MNHNS, CDR2 SASEGT. The CDR3 consists of 15 residues. V was shortened by 6 bases and J by 5 bases, with 16 bases between the two germline ends.

This clone was counted at least ten times. The V gene is TRBV5-1, the J gene TRBJ2-7; 14 bases line up with TRBD2. With 4 bases clipped from V and 6 bases from J, the junction kept 6 bases outside the gene matches. The CDR3 loop spans 15 amino acids. CDR1 and CDR2 (germline): SGHRS, YFSETQ. CDR3 sequence reads: CASSIAGTSGSEQYF. The CDR3 DNA is TGCGCCAGCAGCATCGCCGGGACTAGCGGGAGCGAGCAGTACTTC.

This clone occurred many times. This chain connects TRBV20-1 to TRBJ2-1; D unresolved. Between the trimmed V and J ends, which lost 4 bases and 0 bases, there was a span of 10 bases. Germline V gene sequence: CDR1 DFQATT, CDR2 SNEGSKA (reference sequence). CDR3 size: 14 residues. The CDR3 coding sequence is TGCAGTGCTATCATTCCGAGCTCCTACAATGAGCAGTTCTTC. Protein sequence: CSAIIPSSYNEQFF.

This clone counts as medium-sized. The genes are TRBV6-1 and TRBJ2-7; D possibly corresponds to TRBD1 (5 bases). Trimming left V 5 bases short and J 8 bases short, with 13 bases between. The CDR3 runs 12 residues. Germline V gene data show CDR1 as MNHNS and CDR2 as SASEGT. DNA of the CDR3: TGTGCCAGCAGTCCTGACAGCATGCAGCAGTACTTC. Its translation is CASSPDSMQQYF.

Judged by abundance, this clone is medium-sized. The rearrangement uses TRBV6-2 or TRBV6-3 and TRBJ2-7; 7 bases align to TRBD1. The V segment lost 6 bases and the J segment 2 bases; nucleotides outside the gene matches: 7. The CDR3 has 14 residues. The germline V gene encodes CDR1 MNHEY and CDR2 SVGEGT. The CDR3 DNA follows: TGTGCCAGCAGACACCAGGGGGACACCTACGAGCAGTACTTC. It yields the protein CASRHQGDTYEQYF.

This clone has ten or more counts. Other DNA sequences in this specimen translate into the identical CDR3. The chain couples TRBV19 to TRBJ2-2; 7 bases fit TRBD1. Germline V gene lookup returns CDR1 LNHDA and CDR2 SQIVND (reference sequence). There are 16 residues in the CDR3. V was pared by 4 bases and J by 2 bases, with 7 bases of the junction left unmatched. The DNA of the CDR3 is TGTGCCAGTAGTAATCCGACAGGGTACAACACCGGGGAGCTGTTTTTT. This codes for CASSNPTGYNTGELFF.

This clone has at least ten counts. This chain uses TRBV11-1 with TRBJ2-2; 14 nucleotides agree with TRBD2. CDR1 SGHAT and CDR2 FQDESV come from the germline V gene (reference sequence). Trimming cost V 6 bases and J 3 bases; bases outside gene matches: 6. CDR3 size: 17 residues. CDR3 protein: CASRPGTSGRDTGELFF. The CDR3 coding sequence is TGTGCCAGCAGGCCCGGGACTAGCGGGAGAGACACCGGGGAGCTGTTTTTT.

This clone was recorded only once. The chain is built from TRBV7-9 and TRBJ2-7, with 8 bases matching TRBD1. CDR3 size: 13 residues. Germline trimming cut 5 bases from V and 6 bases from J; bases unmatched to any gene: 6. CDR1 and CDR2 (germline): SEHNR, FQNEAQ (reference sequence). The DNA of the CDR3 is TGTGCCAGCAGCCCCTCAGGGGGCCGCGAGCAGTACTTC. It is translated as CASSPSGGREQYF.